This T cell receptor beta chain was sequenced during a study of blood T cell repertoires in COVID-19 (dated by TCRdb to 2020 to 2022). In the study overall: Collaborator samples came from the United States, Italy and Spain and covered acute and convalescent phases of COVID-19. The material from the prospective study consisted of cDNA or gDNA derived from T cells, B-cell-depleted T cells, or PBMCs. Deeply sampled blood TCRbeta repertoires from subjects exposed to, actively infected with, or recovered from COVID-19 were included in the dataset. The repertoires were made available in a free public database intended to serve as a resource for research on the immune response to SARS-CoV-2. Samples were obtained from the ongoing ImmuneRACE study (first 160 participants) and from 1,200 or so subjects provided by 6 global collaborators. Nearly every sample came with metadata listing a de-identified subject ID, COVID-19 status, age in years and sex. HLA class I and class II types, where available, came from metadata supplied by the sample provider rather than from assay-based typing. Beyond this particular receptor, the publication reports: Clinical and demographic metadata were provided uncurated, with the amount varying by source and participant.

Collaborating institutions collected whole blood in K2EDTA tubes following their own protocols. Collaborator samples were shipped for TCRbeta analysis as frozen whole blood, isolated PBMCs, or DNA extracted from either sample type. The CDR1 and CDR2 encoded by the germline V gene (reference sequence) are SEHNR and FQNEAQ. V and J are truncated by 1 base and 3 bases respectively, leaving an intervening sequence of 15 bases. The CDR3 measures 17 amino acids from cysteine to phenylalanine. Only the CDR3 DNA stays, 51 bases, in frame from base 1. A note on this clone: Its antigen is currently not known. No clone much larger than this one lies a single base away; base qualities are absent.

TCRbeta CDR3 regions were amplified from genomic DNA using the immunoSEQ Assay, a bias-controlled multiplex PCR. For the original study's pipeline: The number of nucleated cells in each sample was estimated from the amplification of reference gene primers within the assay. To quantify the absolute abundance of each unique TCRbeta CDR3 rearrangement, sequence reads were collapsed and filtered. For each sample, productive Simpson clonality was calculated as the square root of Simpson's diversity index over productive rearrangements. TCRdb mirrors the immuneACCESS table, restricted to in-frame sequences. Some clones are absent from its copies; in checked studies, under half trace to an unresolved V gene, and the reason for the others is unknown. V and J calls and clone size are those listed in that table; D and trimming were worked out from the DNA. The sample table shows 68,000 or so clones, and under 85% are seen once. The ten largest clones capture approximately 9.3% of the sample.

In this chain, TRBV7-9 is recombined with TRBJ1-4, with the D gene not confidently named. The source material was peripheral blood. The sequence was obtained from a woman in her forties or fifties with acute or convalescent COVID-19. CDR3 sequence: CASSLGSAGSANEKLFF. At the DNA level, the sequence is TGTGCCAGCAGCTTAGGGTCCGCGGGGTCCGCTAATGAAAAACTGTTTTTT.